Reported below is one T cell receptor (beta chain). This receptor's antigen is unknown. No much larger clonotype is one base removed from it; base qualities were not supplied. Ficoll-Paque density gradient centrifugation was used to isolate PBMCs. These data come from a study of T-cell memory formation after mild COVID-19 (dated by TCRdb to about 2021). For the wider study: TCR sequence clusters from the two donors were largely donor specific. Longitudinal TCRalpha and TCRbeta repertoire sequencing tracked T-cell clones expanding and contracting after mild COVID-19 in two donors. Two young, previously healthy adult volunteers, one female and one male, were included in the cohort. On the study overall, not on this receptor specifically: Whether the second-wave clones peaking on day 37 were SARS-CoV-2 specific was not confirmed. Contracting CD4+ clones were found mainly in CM and EM memory subsets, while CD8+ clones were enriched in EMRA. Clones contracting from day 15 to 85 had balanced CD4/CD8 phenotypes, while a second wave expanding from day 15 to 37 was biased towards CD4+. Only two mild cases were covered in the study, and larger cohorts including severe cases with pre-infection samples were considered necessary. Some responding clones were found in pre-infection memory, which suggests that pre-existing cross-reactive memory T cells took part in the SARS-CoV-2 response.

These reads were obtained on an Illumina NovaSeq 6000. cDNA libraries for TCRalpha and TCRbeta were prepared by 5'RACE using constant-segment primers, with sample barcodes and unique molecular identifiers added. RNA was extracted from every sample with Trizol reagent. Library amplification was performed in two PCR steps, and a second sample barcode and Illumina TruSeq adapters were introduced in the second step. The libraries were sequenced on an Illumina NovaSeq using 2 x 150 bp paired-end reads. In the original analysis: The reads were demultiplexed and collapsed into UMI-guided consensus sequences using migec v1.2.7. Using mixcr v2.1.11, UMI consensuses were aligned to TRA and TRB V and J templates and then assembled into clonotypes. A clonotype was counted as expanded or contracted only when both edgeR and NoisET called the clonotype significant, with the noise models trained on biological replicates. For edgeR calls, the thresholds were a false discovery rate-adjusted p below 0.01 and a log2 fold-change of 1. As an exploratory analysis of dynamics, PCA with hierarchical clustering was applied to max-normalized trajectories of the 1000 most abundant clonotypes. Separately sequenced CD4+ and CD8+ repertoires were used to assign the CD4 or CD8 phenotype of responding clones. TCRdb applied fastp at Q25 and MiXCR to the public reads, then kept only in-frame beta chains. Rows with one shared CDR3 protein collapse into an entry with the most common genes and DNA. These V and J calls originate from TCRdb's pipeline instead of the authors' own analysis. The sample table records under 700,000 distinct CDR3 sequences; around 20% of these occur just once. The leading ten clones occupy about an eighth of the sample.

From cysteine to phenylalanine, the CDR3 is 15 amino acids long. Kept here is only the CDR3 DNA, which spans 45 bases and is read in frame from base 1. At the junction V is shortened by 2 bases and J by 4 bases, with 14 bases in between. The germline V gene encodes CDR1 LGHNA and CDR2 YNFKEQ. Material: PBMCs or a T cell subset sorted from them (not recorded which). Here the chain combines TRBV4-2 and TRBJ1-1, with TRBD1 tentatively as D gene (5 bases match). This sequence was found in an adult woman who had mild COVID-19 (a few samples of this study predate the infection). The sample titles of this study are shuffled in the database, so cell type and time point are left out; the donor was told from shared clones. The bases read TGTGCCAGCAGCCAACTCGCGGGGGATTTCACTGAAGCTTTCTTT. Its protein reads: CASSQLAGDFTEAFF.